Described below is a single TCR beta chain sequence and its context. Its antigen remains unknown. The germline gene is not matched at one end of the junction; a read error may be the cause. This entry is derived from a study of cytomegalovirus exposure and HLA in healthy donors. The overall study: HLA-typed donors were the source of roughly 80 million unique TCRs held in an early data release. Overall study findings and caveats: Cytomegalovirus-associated TCR beta chains were listed, numbering roughly 150.

Use of 60 Vbeta and 13 Jbeta primers characterized the PCR. TCRdb's copy holds only in-frame clones and misses some; the assay was immunoSEQ multiplex PCR. The sample carries over 100,000 clones, around 75% recorded once. The germline V gene encodes CDR1 SSHAT and CDR2 FNYEAQ (reference sequence). CDR3 size: 16 residues. V usage is TRBV7-7 and J usage is TRBJ2-1; TRBD2 matches 7 bases. This clonotype originated in a woman aged 25 to 39 in good health and CMV-seronegative. Sequenced input: PBMCs. The CDR3 sequence: CASSPVGGSSYNEQFF. In nucleotides, the CDR3 is TGTGCTAGCAGCCCGGTGGGGGGGAGCTCCTACAATGAGCAGTTCTTC.